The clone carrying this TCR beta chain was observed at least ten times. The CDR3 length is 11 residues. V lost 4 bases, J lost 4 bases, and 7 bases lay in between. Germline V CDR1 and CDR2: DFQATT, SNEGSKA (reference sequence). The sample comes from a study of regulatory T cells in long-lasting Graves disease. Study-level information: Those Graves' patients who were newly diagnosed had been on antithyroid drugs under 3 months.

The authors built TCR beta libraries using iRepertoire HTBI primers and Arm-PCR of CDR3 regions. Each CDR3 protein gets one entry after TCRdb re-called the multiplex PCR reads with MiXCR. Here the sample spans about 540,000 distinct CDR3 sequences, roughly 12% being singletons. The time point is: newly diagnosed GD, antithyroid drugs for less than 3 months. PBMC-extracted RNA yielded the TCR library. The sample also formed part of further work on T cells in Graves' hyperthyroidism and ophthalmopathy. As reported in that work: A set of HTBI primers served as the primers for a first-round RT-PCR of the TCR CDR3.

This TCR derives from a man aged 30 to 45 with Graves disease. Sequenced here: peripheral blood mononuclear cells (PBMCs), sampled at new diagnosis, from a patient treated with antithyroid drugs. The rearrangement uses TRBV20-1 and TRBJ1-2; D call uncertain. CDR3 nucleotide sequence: TGCAGTGCTACCCGGACCTATGGCTACACCTTC. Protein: CSATRTYGYTF.